The 10 T cell receptor beta chains presented below share a single source sample, sequenced in a study of T cells in pancreatic ductal adenocarcinoma (dated by TCRdb to about 2017). Library creation used the immunoSEQ multiplex PCR assay. TCRdb limited this immuneACCESS table to in-frame rearrangements with V and J called. A share of clones is missing; checked studies link under half to unresolved V genes, and the rest is unexplained. The sample table shows 25,000 to 35,000 clones, and approximately 92% are seen once. The ten largest clones add up to over 2% of the sample. Pancreatic ductal adenocarcinoma patients who had undergone surgery without neoadjuvant therapy were selected. The material sequenced was PBMCs. These TCRs come from a human donor with pancreatic ductal adenocarcinoma.

The chain couples TRBV9 to TRBJ2-2; 10 nucleotides line up with TRBD1. V trimming: 5 bases; J trimming: 7 bases; junction bases outside the gene matches: 5. The CDR3 spans 14 residues. The V gene's germline CDR1 is SGDLS and CDR2 YYNGEE. The CDR3 region is CASSKTGGDGELFF. CDR3 bases: TGTGCCAGCAGTAAGACAGGGGGCGACGGGGAGCTGTTTTTT.

The chain is built from TRBV19 and TRBJ1-5; a weak D match, TRBD1 (6 bases). This CDR3 has 14 residues. The V end was cut by 4 bases, the J end by 5 bases, with 12 bases between. Germline assignment: CDR1 LNHDA and CDR2 SQIVND (reference sequence). This chain's CDR3 is CASSTHRVDQPQHF. The CDR3, as DNA: TGTGCCAGTAGTACCCACAGGGTGGATCAGCCCCAGCATTTT. Full variable domain (missing parts from reference TRBV19 and TRBJ1-5): DGGITQSPKYLFRKEGQNVTLSCEQNLNHDAMYWYRQDPGQGLRLIYYSQIVNDFQKGDIAEGYSVSREKKESFPLTVTSAQKNPTAFYLCASSTHRVDQPQHFGDGTRLSIL.

The V gene is TRBV5-1, the J gene TRBJ2-3, with D unclear. The CDR3 sequence is 15 residues long. V was pared by 5 bases and J by 3 bases, with 16 bases between. Per the germline V gene, CDR1 is SGHRS and CDR2 is YFSETQ. The CDR3 reads CASSPGPTRTDTQYF. CDR3 nucleotides: TGCGCCAGCAGTCCAGGTCCGACCAGGACAGATACGCAGTATTTT.

This sequence joins TRBV5-4 and TRBJ1-3; D unclear. Germline assignment: CDR1 SGHNT and CDR2 YYREEE (reference sequence). CDR3 length: 14 residues. Trimming pared 0 bases from V and 2 bases from J, leaving 6 bases between. The DNA for the CDR3 is TGTGCCAGCAGCTTGGGGGCAGCTGGAAACACCATATATTTT. Translation: CASSLGAAGNTIYF.

The V call is TRBV10-3, the J call TRBJ1-1; D remains unclear. Trimming left V 10 bases short and J 8 bases short, with 20 bases between. This CDR3 comprises 13 residues. Looked up from germline, CDR1 is ENHRY and CDR2 is SYGVKD. The DNA of the CDR3 is TGTGCCACCAGAGGCTCCACCGTCCTCGAAGCTTTCTTT. It specifies CATRGSTVLEAFF.

The chain combines TRBV18 with TRBJ2-5; 9 nucleotides agree with TRBD2. The J call may be wrong; the DNA end is better matched by TRBJ2-7. Germline V gene data show CDR1 as KGHSH and CDR2 as LQKENI. The CDR3 contains 17 residues. The CDR3: CASSPPRTSVNSYEQYF. CDR3 bases: TGTGCCAGCTCACCACCCCGGACTAGCGTGAACTCCTACGAGCAGTACTTC.

This chain connects TRBV27 to TRBJ2-1; 8 bases map to TRBD2. This CDR3 has 14 amino acids. The ends lost 8 bases at V and 9 bases at J; junction bases unmatched: 12. Germline CDR1 reads MNHEY; CDR2 reads SMNVEV (reference sequence). The CDR3 DNA sequence: TGTGCCAGCGCCACAGCGGGAGTAATGAGTGAGCAGTTCTTC. Its protein product is CASATAGVMSEQFF.

Here the CDR3 DNA reads TGTGCCAGCAGGGACAGGGGGCCGAGTTCCCCTCGAGAGACCCAGTACTTC. Amino acids: CASRDRGPSSPRETQYF. The rearrangement links TRBV27 to TRBJ2-5, with 11 bases that match TRBD1. The CDR3 has 17 amino acids. Germline V gene lookup returns CDR1 MNHEY and CDR2 SMNVEV (reference sequence). The trim removed 6 bases at V and 4 bases at J, leaving 13 bases unmatched.

The chain links TRBV5-5 to TRBJ2-7; 8 nucleotides agree with TRBD2. This CDR3 is 14 amino acids long. V shed 3 bases and J 9 bases; nucleotides not matched to a gene: 11. The V gene's germline CDR1 is SGHKS and CDR2 YYEKEE (reference sequence). CDR3 DNA sequence: TGTGCCAGCAGCTCACCGGGACTAGTATCCCCGCAGTACTTC. Translation: CASSSPGLVSPQYF.

V gene TRBV7-2 combines with J gene TRBJ2-7; 7 bases line up with TRBD2. Germline assignment: CDR1 SGHTA and CDR2 FQGNSA. V lost 4 bases, J lost 3 bases, and 12 bases stayed unmatched. The CDR3 is made up of 16 amino acids. CDR3 sequence reads: CASSSGLGPGSYEQYF. The CDR3 nucleotides are TGTGCCAGCAGCTCCGGACTAGGCCCGGGGAGCTACGAGCAGTACTTC.